This passage covers 13 T cell receptor beta chains from one sample sequenced in a study of blood T cell repertoires in COVID-19. Only in-frame clones appear in the TCRdb table, and some are missing; sequencing was by immunoSEQ multiplex PCR. Of around 340,000 clones listed, 88% are singletons. Sequencing used PBMCs or T cells enriched from blood (not recorded which). The receptors stem from a woman between 25 and 40 years old who had been exposed to COVID-19.

The table lists this clone with a count of one. The DNA of the CDR3 is TGTGCCAGCATCCCACAGGCCACCACCGGGGAGCTGTTTTTT. Translated: CASIPQATTGELFF. The rearrangement uses TRBV5-8 and TRBJ2-2; D is perhaps TRBD1 (5 bases). Trimming shortened V by 6 bases and J by 4 bases, and 13 bases separated the two germline ends. The CDR3 spans 14 residues. Germline V CDR1 and CDR2: SGHTS, YDEGEE.

The chain links TRBV3-1 (or the pseudogene TRBV3-2) to TRBJ2-3; TRBD2 aligns across 12 bases. Germline V gene lookup returns CDR1 LGHDT and CDR2 YNNKEL (reference sequence). V dropped 4 bases and J dropped 6; count of bases not matched to a gene: 2. This CDR3 region has 14 residues. The CDR3 is CASSPGTSGDTQYF. The CDR3 DNA reads TGTGCCAGCAGCCCCGGGACTAGCGGGGATACGCAGTATTTT.

The V call is TRBV28, the J call TRBJ1-1; 8 nucleotides agree with TRBD1. Per the germline V gene, CDR1 is MDHEN and CDR2 is SYDVKM. J was trimmed by 9 bases and V by 4 bases; bases with no gene match: 10. The CDR3 is 14 residues long. The CDR3 loop reads CASSSRTGTFKAFF. CDR3 sequence (DNA): TGTGCCAGCAGTTCCAGGACAGGGACCTTCAAAGCTTTCTTT.

The chain uses TRBV30 and TRBJ1-1; D gene ambiguous. The CDR3 is 13 residues long. Germline V gives CDR1 GTSNPN, CDR2 SVGIG (reference sequence). The V and J ends lost 4 bases and 8 bases respectively, with 17 bases between them. The CDR3 sequence is CAWIGRSRGEAFF. The DNA for the CDR3 is TGTGCCTGGATCGGACGGTCTCGCGGGGAAGCTTTCTTT.

V is TRBV29-1 and J is TRBJ1-1; no clear D gene. V was clipped by 4 bases and J by 1 base, with 13 bases between them. Germline CDR1 reads SQVTM; CDR2 reads ANQGSEA. The CDR3 has 14 amino acids. CDR3 loop: CSVGVSGRNTEAFF. In DNA, the CDR3 is TGCAGCGTTGGTGTTTCGGGTCGGAACACTGAAGCTTTCTTT.

J is TRBJ2-7 and V is TRBV15; TRBD1 agrees at 12 bases. Germline values: CDR1 LNHNV, CDR2 YYDKDF (reference sequence). This CDR3 region has 16 residues. V lost 0 bases, J lost 4 bases, and 4 bases stayed unmatched. CDR3 sequence reads: CATSRDGTGGSYEQYF. Written as DNA, the CDR3 is TGTGCCACCAGCAGAGATGGGACAGGGGGCTCTTACGAGCAGTACTTC.

This clone was found once. The gene calls are TRBV18 and TRBJ1-5; 9 bases are a match to TRBD1. Germline CDR1 reads KGHSH; CDR2 reads LQKENI. The CDR3 length is 14 residues. Unmatched junction bases numbered 5, after V lost 5 bases and J lost 6 bases. The CDR3 bases are TGTGCCAGCTCATCTACAGGGGGCATTCAGCCCCAGCATTTT. Translation gives CASSSTGGIQPQHF.

This clone was detected a few times. This sequence joins TRBV5-1 and TRBJ1-3, with D possibly matching TRBD1 (5 bases). The CDR3 is made up of 15 amino acids. The V end lost 0 bases, the J end lost 3 bases, and 10 bases lay between the germline ends. Germline V lookup: CDR1 SGHRS, CDR2 YFSETQ. CDR3 sequence reads: CASSLGDSDGNTIYF. DNA of the CDR3: TGCGCCAGCAGCTTGGGGGACTCTGATGGAAACACCATATATTTT.

The J gene is TRBJ2-5, the V gene TRBV5-8; no clear D gene. Trimming shortened V by 1 base and J by 7 bases, and 11 bases separated the two germline ends. CDR1 and CDR2 (germline): SGHTS, YDEGEE. The CDR3 consists of 13 residues. Here the CDR3 DNA reads TGTGCCAGCAGCTTGATAAATAGTGGGACCCAGTACTTC. Translated, it gives CASSLINSGTQYF.

This chain uses TRBV10-3 with TRBJ2-2; tentative D call: TRBD1 (5 bases). This CDR3 contains 15 residues. Germline V gives CDR1 ENHRY, CDR2 SYGVKD. V was pared by 8 bases and J by 3 bases, with 16 bases between. The CDR3: CAILSKDIHTGELFF. The CDR3 nucleotides are TGTGCCATCCTCTCGAAGGACATTCACACCGGGGAGCTGTTTTTT.

The V gene is TRBV13, the J gene TRBJ2-2; D might be TRBD1 (5 bases). Germline CDR1 reads PRHDT; CDR2 reads FYEKMQ (reference sequence). This CDR3 spans 15 amino acids. V lost 0 bases and J lost 3, with 8 bases in between. The CDR3 DNA reads as TGTGCCAGCAGCTTAGGCAGGGAATACACCGGGGAGCTGTTTTTT. It encodes CASSLGREYTGELFF.

Worth noting for this clone: A junction end diverges from the germline sequence, so it may reflect a read error. The rearrangement uses TRBV7-9 and TRBJ2-7; 12 nucleotides match TRBD2. Germline V lookup: CDR1 SEHNR, CDR2 FQNEAQ (reference sequence). The CDR3 has 14 amino acids. The CDR3 DNA sequence: TGTGCCAGCAGCTCCCCCGGACTAGCGGGGTCTATTCGGTTC. Residues: CASSSPGLAGSIRF.

The rearrangement joins TRBV9 to TRBJ1-1, with D possibly matching TRBD1 (5 bases). The V gene's germline CDR1 is SGDLS and CDR2 YYNGEE. The CDR3 runs to 14 residues. Trimming left V 6 bases short and J 2 bases short, with 14 bases between. CDR3 coding DNA: TGTGCCAGCAACCAGTGGGGGGGAAACACTGAAGCTTTCTTT. Encoded protein: CASNQWGGNTEAFF.